This T cell receptor beta chain stems from a study of CD8 T cells in Susac syndrome. The study's findings and limits: The study recognized that its TCR sequencing and HLA analysis covered a relatively small number of individuals.

After extraction with the RNeasy kit, roughly 0.5 to 1 ug of the RNA was reverse transcribed using random hexamers. Across 54 Vbeta and 13 Jbeta, TCR beta CDR3 was amplified with immunoSEQ multiplex PCR. Each CDR3 protein is one row after TCRdb ran MiXCR on the immunoSEQ multiplex PCR reads. The sample has about 280,000 distinct CDR3 sequences, about 88% seen once; the top ten hold 0.095% to 0.14%. The sequenced target, TCR beta, came from blood CD8+ and CD4+ T cells. TEMRA cells were enriched by FACS, and CD4+ and CD8+ T cells were negatively isolated. Per the germline V gene, CDR1 is MNHEY and CDR2 is SMNVEV (reference sequence). The CDR3 is made up of 16 amino acids. V lost 2 bases and J lost 4; bases outside the gene matches: 6. This clonotype has a single count. Its antigen is still unknown.

The V call is TRBV27, the J call TRBJ2-3; TRBD2 aligns across 10 bases. The sequencing input was CD8+ T cells from PBMCs. This sequence originates from a human donor with multiple sclerosis. The CDR3 sequence: CASSLRLAGAPDTQYF. The DNA for the CDR3 is TGTGCCAGCAGTTTACGGCTAGCGGGAGCCCCAGATACGCAGTATTTT.